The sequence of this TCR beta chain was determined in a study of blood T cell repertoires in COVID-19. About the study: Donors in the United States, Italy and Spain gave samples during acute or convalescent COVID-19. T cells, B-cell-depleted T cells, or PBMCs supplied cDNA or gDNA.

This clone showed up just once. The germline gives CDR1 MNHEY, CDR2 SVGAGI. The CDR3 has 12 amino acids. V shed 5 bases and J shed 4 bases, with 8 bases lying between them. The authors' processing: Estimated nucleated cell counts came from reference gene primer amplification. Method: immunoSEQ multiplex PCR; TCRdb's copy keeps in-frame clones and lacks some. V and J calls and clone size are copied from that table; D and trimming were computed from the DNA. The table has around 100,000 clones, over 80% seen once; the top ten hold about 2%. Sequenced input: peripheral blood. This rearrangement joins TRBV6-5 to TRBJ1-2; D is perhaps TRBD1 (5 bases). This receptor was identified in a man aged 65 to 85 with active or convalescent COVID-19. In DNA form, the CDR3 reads TGTGCCAGCAGTATTACAGGCTATGGCTACACCTTC. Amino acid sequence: CASSITGYGYTF.